Each of the 26 T cell receptor beta chains below was sequenced from the same sample in a study of blood T cell repertoires in COVID-19. Using immunoSEQ multiplex PCR, the repertoire was profiled, and TCRdb retains in-frame clones only, with some absent. Of about 120,000 clones listed, 84% are singletons. The specimen was PBMCs or T cells enriched from blood (not recorded which). The receptor set was obtained from a woman in her twenties or thirties who had recovered from COVID-19.

The V and J genes are TRBV3-1 (or the pseudogene TRBV3-2) and TRBJ2-1; 8 positions match TRBD1. Germline assignment: CDR1 LGHDT and CDR2 YNNKEL (reference sequence). This CDR3 comprises 16 residues. V lost 4 bases to trimming and J lost 7 bases; unmatched junction nucleotides: 12. The CDR3 protein is CASSRRGLWGGNEQFF. In DNA, the CDR3 is TGTGCCAGCAGCCGCAGGGGGCTGTGGGGTGGAAATGAGCAGTTCTTC.

The chain has TRBV3-1 (or the pseudogene TRBV3-2) and TRBJ2-7; 7 nucleotides align to TRBD1. With 4 bases clipped from V and 4 bases from J, the junction kept 4 bases outside the gene matches. Germline CDR1 reads LGHDT; CDR2 reads YNNKEL (reference sequence). The CDR3 sequence is 13 residues long. The chain's CDR3 is CASSRGRGYEQYF. Written as DNA, the CDR3 is TGTGCCAGCAGCCGCGGCAGGGGGTACGAGCAGTACTTC.

This clone was recorded a few times. The J gene is TRBJ2-7, the V gene TRBV25-1, with TRBD2 matching over 14 bases. The germline V gene encodes CDR1 MGHDK and CDR2 SYGVNS. The CDR3 runs to 16 residues. Losses at the gene ends were 3 bases for V and 5 bases for J; bases not matched to a gene: 6. CDR3 amino acids: CASSDPTSGRAHEQYF. The CDR3 DNA reads TGTGCCAGCAGTGACCCGACTAGCGGGAGGGCCCACGAGCAGTACTTC.

This clone has more than one count but fewer than ten. This rearrangement joins TRBV12-5 to TRBJ1-1; 10 bases agree with TRBD1. The germline V gene encodes CDR1 LGHNT and CDR2 FRNRAP. The trim removed 7 bases at V and 10 bases at J, leaving 12 bases unmatched. The CDR3 consists of 14 residues. Here the CDR3 DNA reads TGTGCTAGTGCCCTATTCGCCGGGACAGGGGTAGCTTTCTTT. The encoded protein is CASALFAGTGVAFF.

The genes are TRBV2 and TRBJ2-5; a possible D gene is TRBD2 (5 bases). The V and J ends lost 8 bases and 6 bases respectively, with 13 bases between them. The length of the CDR3 is 12 residues. Germline V gene sequence: CDR1 SNHLY, CDR2 FYNNEI. The DNA for the CDR3 is TGTGCCAGCCGGAGGCCGGGAAAGACCCAGTACTTC. This encodes CASRRPGKTQYF.

The chain uses TRBV5-1 and TRBJ1-1; D not certain. V was cut by 0 bases and J by 3 bases, with 6 bases left in between. CDR1 is SGHRS, CDR2 YFSETQ, per germline. This CDR3 is built from 13 residues. The CDR3 DNA reads as TGCGCCAGCAGCTTGGTGGCCGACACTGAAGCTTTCTTT. Translation gives CASSLVADTEAFF.

Details on this clone: A read error may account for a junction end that differs from germline. V gene TRBV6-5 combines with J gene TRBJ2-4, with 8 bases fitting TRBD1. Germline assignment: CDR1 MNHEY and CDR2 SVGAGI. This CDR3 contains 14 residues. DNA for the CDR3: TGTGCCAGCAGTTATGGACAGGGCCCTAGTAGATCCGTCTTC. It translates to CASSYGQGPSRSVF.

The chain carries TRBV7-2 and TRBJ2-3, with 9 bases matching TRBD1. CDR3 size: 15 residues. The V gene end was trimmed by 1 base and the J gene end by 3 bases; junction bases not matched to a gene: 2. Germline V gene lookup returns CDR1 SGHTA and CDR2 FQGNSA. CDR3 sequence reads: CASSLGTGVTDTQYF. The CDR3 DNA follows: TGTGCCAGCAGCTTAGGGACAGGGGTGACAGATACGCAGTATTTT.

The table lists this clone with a count of one. V and J are TRBV28 and TRBJ1-2; tentatively, D is TRBD1 (5 bases). CDR3 size: 16 residues. Germline CDR1 MDHEN, CDR2 SYDVKM. The germline V and J ends were trimmed by 3 bases and 0 bases, with 14 bases remaining between them. CDR3 amino acids: CASSLAGGTANYGYTF. The CDR3 region has the DNA TGTGCCAGCAGTTTGGCCGGGGGGACCGCTAACTATGGCTACACCTTC.

The chain joins TRBV5-6 to TRBJ2-3; D is unclear. Per the germline V gene, CDR1 is SGHDT and CDR2 is YYEEEE. Between the trimmed V and J ends, which lost 1 base and 0 bases, there was a span of 6 bases. This CDR3 has 14 residues. This CDR3 is CASSLLRSTDTQYF. As DNA, the CDR3 is TGTGCCAGCAGCTTGTTACGGAGCACAGATACGCAGTATTTT.

The V and J genes are TRBV7-6 and TRBJ2-7, with TRBD1 as a possible D gene (7 bases). V was clipped by 3 bases and J by 5 bases, with 17 bases between them. CDR1 and CDR2 (germline): SGHVS, FNYEAQ. CDR3 length: 15 residues. DNA for the CDR3: TGTGCCAGCAGCTTCTCTCCGACAGGGAGGAACGAGCAGTACTTC. It encodes CASSFSPTGRNEQYF. Filled out from reference TRBV7-6 and TRBJ2-7, the complete variable domain reads GAGVSQSPRYKVTKRGQDVALRCDPISGHVSLYWYRQALGQGPEFLTYFNYEAQQDKSGLPNDRFSAERPEGSISTLTIQRTEQRDSAMYRCASSFSPTGRNEQYFGPGTRLTVT.

The V and J genes are TRBV28 and TRBJ2-5; no clear D gene. The CDR3 has 11 amino acids. V was trimmed by 6 bases and J by 4 bases, leaving 6 bases between them. Germline V CDR1 and CDR2: MDHEN, SYDVKM. CDR3 protein: CASSVRETQYF. The CDR3 DNA reads as TGTGCCAGCAGCGTTAGAGAGACCCAGTACTTC.

V and J are TRBV11-2 and TRBJ2-1, with a tentative D call TRBD2 (6 bases). Germline CDR1 is SGHAT and CDR2 is FQNNGV. V shed 0 bases and J shed 3 bases, with 15 bases lying between them. This CDR3 region has 17 residues. CDR3 region: CASSLDSRLASYNEQFF. The CDR3 bases are TGTGCCAGCAGCTTAGATTCCCGTCTAGCGAGCTACAATGAGCAGTTCTTC.

The chain recombines TRBV10-3 with TRBJ2-7, with TRBD1 as a possible D gene (7 bases). The germline CDR1 and CDR2 sequences are ENHRY and SYGVKD. CDR3 size: 15 residues. V was pared by 6 bases and J by 3 bases, with 18 bases between. The CDR3 loop is CAIRTGAGGFYEQYF. The DNA for the CDR3 is TGTGCCATCAGGACGGGAGCAGGGGGGTTCTACGAGCAGTACTTC.

V usage is TRBV25-1 and J usage is TRBJ1-1; no firm D call. This CDR3 contains 14 residues. Germline V gene sequence: CDR1 MGHDK, CDR2 SYGVNS. The V end was cut by 2 bases, the J end by 3 bases, with 10 bases between. CDR3 region: CASSEGLIDTEAFF. As DNA, the CDR3 is TGTGCCAGCAGTGAAGGTCTAATTGACACTGAAGCTTTCTTT.

V usage is TRBV9 and J usage is TRBJ2-1; 8 bases line up with TRBD2. Germline V gives CDR1 SGDLS, CDR2 YYNGEE. Trimming at V came to 0 bases and at J to 7 bases, leaving 6 bases not matched to a gene. CDR3 length equals 15 residues. For the CDR3, the DNA is TGTGCCAGCAGCGTAGGAAGGGCGGGAGGAAATGAGCAGTTCTTC. Translating it yields CASSVGRAGGNEQFF.

The V call is TRBV5-1, the J call TRBJ2-5; 7 nucleotides align to TRBD2. Germline assignment: CDR1 SGHRS and CDR2 YFSETQ. V lost 0 bases to trimming and J lost 4 bases; unmatched junction nucleotides: 6. CDR3 size: 15 residues. DNA for the CDR3: TGCGCCAGCAGCTTGGGCGGGAGCGGGATAGAGACCCAGTACTTC. Its translation: CASSLGGSGIETQYF.

The rearrangement joins TRBV7-8 to TRBJ1-2; no clear D gene. This CDR3 region has 14 residues. Trimming removed 5 bases at V and 4 bases at J, with 14 bases between. Germline CDR1 SGHVS, CDR2 FQNEAQ. This CDR3 reads CASSGRFLSYGYTF. In nucleotides, the CDR3 is TGTGCCAGCAGCGGGAGGTTCCTATCCTATGGCTACACCTTC.

This clone was seen only once. This chain connects TRBV28 to TRBJ1-2; 8 bases agree with TRBD1. The CDR3 loop spans 12 amino acids. Losses at the gene ends were 6 bases for V and 4 bases for J; bases not matched to a gene: 1. Per germline, CDR1 MDHEN and CDR2 SYDVKM. This CDR3 reads CASRGQVYGYTF. The CDR3 DNA reads TGTGCCAGCAGGGGACAGGTCTATGGCTACACCTTC.

V gene TRBV6-4 combines with J gene TRBJ2-1; 11 nucleotides align to TRBD2. V lost 8 bases and J lost 4; bases outside the gene matches: 7. Germline-derived CDR1 and CDR2 are MRHNA and SNTAGT. CDR3 size: 15 residues. CDR3 bases: TGTGCCAGCTCTCTAGCGGGAGGAACGTACAATGAGCAGTTCTTC. Its protein is CASSLAGGTYNEQFF.

The chain combines TRBV28 with TRBJ1-1; D might be TRBD1 (6 bases). Trimming stripped 4 bases from V and 1 base from J, with 10 bases between. The germline V gene encodes CDR1 MDHEN and CDR2 SYDVKM. The CDR3 runs 14 residues. CDR3 coding DNA: TGTGCCAGCAGTTCGGGACATACGAACACTGAAGCTTTCTTT. It translates to CASSSGHTNTEAFF.

The sample holds a few counts of this clone. V is TRBV3-1 (or the pseudogene TRBV3-2) and J is TRBJ2-7, with 9 bases aligning to TRBD2. The CDR3 is 14 amino acids. Germline-derived CDR1 and CDR2 are LGHDT and YNNKEL (reference sequence). With V trimmed by 4 bases and J by 4 bases, 5 bases remained unmatched. Here the CDR3 reads CASSLAGVVYEQYF. CDR3 sequence (DNA): TGTGCCAGCAGCCTAGCGGGAGTTGTGTACGAGCAGTACTTC.

J is TRBJ1-4 and V is TRBV7-2; a weak D match, TRBD1 (5 bases). This CDR3 region has 14 residues. CDR1 SGHTA and CDR2 FQGNSA come from the germline V gene. V lost 5 bases to trimming and J lost 6 bases, with 13 bases between them. CDR3 region: CASSRGGNDEKLFF. As DNA, the CDR3 is TGTGCCAGCAGCCGGGGGGGAAACGATGAAAAACTGTTTTTT.

The chain employs TRBV10-3 and TRBJ1-1, with D perhaps matching TRBD1 (6 bases). Germline loops: CDR1 ENHRY, CDR2 SYGVKD. Trimming stripped 3 bases from V and 1 base from J, with 12 bases between. The CDR3 has 15 residues. The CDR3 reads CAISDDRTQNTEAFF. In DNA form, the CDR3 reads TGTGCCATCAGTGACGACAGGACCCAGAACACTGAAGCTTTCTTT.

This chain links TRBV10-3 with TRBJ2-7, with TRBD2 identical over 15 bases. Trimming cost V 6 bases and J 3 bases; bases outside gene matches: 15. CDR3 size: 19 residues. Germline V lookup: CDR1 ENHRY, CDR2 SYGVKD. The CDR3 sequence is CAISPSGLAGGPPSYEQYF. The CDR3, as DNA: TGTGCCATCAGCCCCTCAGGACTAGCGGGAGGGCCTCCAAGCTACGAGCAGTACTTC.

This chain uses TRBV4-1 with TRBJ2-1, with 8 bases identical to TRBD2. Germline V CDR1 and CDR2: MGHRA, YSYEKL. V lost 0 bases to trimming and J lost 6 bases; unmatched junction nucleotides: 13. The CDR3 is 18 residues long. The CDR3 DNA reads TGCGCCAGCAGCCAAGACGCCGGGACTAGTTCGGTACGCAATGAGCAGTTCTTC. Translating it yields CASSQDAGTSSVRNEQFF.